This T cell receptor beta chain was identified during a study of Graves' ophthalmopathy and Graves' hyperthyroidism. Turning to the study itself: Upon initial diagnosis and before any treatment, peripheral blood was collected.

Using RNA transcripts, the TCR beta CDR3 regions were amplified. Investigators did first-round RT-PCR with HTBI primers, then second-round multiplex PCR. One entry per CDR3 protein results from TCRdb running MiXCR on the multiplex PCR reads. The repertoire has about 180,000 distinct CDR3 sequences, about 40% of them found once; the top ten carry approximately 6.3%. Trimming took 6 bases from V and 0 from J, leaving 9 bases between them. The CDR3 consists of 12 residues. Germline lookup yields CDR1 DFQATT and CDR2 SNEGSKA (reference sequence). Details on this clonotype: Its antigen is unidentified.

Study-wide results and limits: Among expanded thyroid clonotypes above 0.001 frequency, most also occurred in blood. Sensitivity reached roughly 71% and specificity more than 72% when the model predicted ophthalmopathy progression.

The sequenced material came from peripheral blood. V is TRBV20-1 and J is TRBJ2-7; no clear D gene. The sequence was obtained from a middle-aged woman with Graves' ophthalmopathy. CDR3 nucleotide sequence: TGCAGTGCCGCATCACCCTCCTACGAGCAGTACTTC. This sequence encodes CSAASPSYEQYF.